Presented here are 20 T cell receptor beta chains from one specimen sequenced in a study of control samples from healthy donors and cancer patients. The assay was immunoSEQ multiplex PCR, and TCRdb's table has in-frame clones only and misses some. The data contain 100,000 to 150,000 clones, about 91% of them seen just once; the ten biggest clones take up roughly 8.7%. Material for sequencing was blood. These receptors were taken from a man aged 18-30 years in good health.

J is TRBJ2-5 and V is TRBV27; D is uncertain. The V gene's germline CDR1 is MNHEY and CDR2 SMNVEV (reference sequence). The CDR3 covers 12 residues. The V end was cut by 4 bases, the J end by 5 bases, with 8 bases between. This CDR3 is CASSWNGETQYF. The DNA for the CDR3 is TGTGCCAGCAGTTGGAATGGGGAGACCCAGTACTTC.

The genes are TRBV5-6 and TRBJ1-2; 7 nucleotides match TRBD1. Losses at the gene ends were 1 base for V and 3 bases for J; bases not matched to a gene: 6. The CDR3 totals 15 residues. Germline CDR1 SGHDT, CDR2 YYEEEE. CDR3 in DNA: TGTGCCAGCAGCTTGAGAGGCAGGGGGGACTATGGCTACACCTTC. It specifies CASSLRGRGDYGYTF.

The chain carries TRBV4-2 and TRBJ2-3, with 7 bases aligning to TRBD2. J gave up 2 bases and V 8 bases, and 10 bases lay outside the gene matches. Per the germline V gene, CDR1 is LGHNA and CDR2 is YNFKEQ. The CDR3 spans 15 residues. The CDR3 DNA reads TGTGCCAGCCGAAGGCGGGGGAAATCCACAGATACGCAGTATTTT. It specifies CASRRRGKSTDTQYF.

The V gene is TRBV4-1, the J gene TRBJ2-1; D perhaps matches TRBD1 (6 bases). CDR3 length: 13 residues. Deletions cut 2 bases from V and 5 bases from J, with 7 bases between. Germline lookup yields CDR1 MGHRA and CDR2 YSYEKL. The CDR3 bases are TGCGCCAGCAGCCAACACAGGGACAATGAGCAGTTCTTC. Translation: CASSQHRDNEQFF.

The chain employs TRBV24-1 and TRBJ2-2; 9 bases align to TRBD1. This CDR3 is built from 16 residues. Germline V lookup: CDR1 KGHDR, CDR2 SFDVKD. Trimming removed 4 bases from V and 5 bases from J; junction bases left unmatched: 7. The CDR3 nucleotides read TGTGCCACCAGTGACCTGACAGGGGGTGGGACCGGGGAGCTGTTTTTT. It specifies CATSDLTGGGTGELFF.

This chain joins TRBV7-3 and TRBJ2-1; TRBD1 matches at 7 bases. The germline V gene has CDR1 SGHTA and CDR2 FQGTGA. Unmatched junction bases numbered 2, after V lost 6 bases and J lost 9 bases. The CDR3 sequence is 11 residues long. CDR3 coding DNA: TGTGCCAGCAGTCCAGGGGGTGAGCAGTTCTTC. It specifies CASSPGGEQFF.

There are a few counts of this clone. The gene calls are TRBV3-1 (or the pseudogene TRBV3-2) and TRBJ2-7, with TRBD2 matching 10 bases. The CDR3 extends over 17 amino acids. CDR1 and CDR2 (germline): LGHDT, YNNKEL (reference sequence). Losses at the gene ends were 1 base for V and 2 bases for J; bases not matched to a gene: 8. The CDR3 loop is CASSQAASGGVTYEQYF. CDR3 coding DNA: TGTGCCAGCAGCCAAGCGGCTAGCGGGGGAGTCACCTACGAGCAGTACTTC.

This chain links TRBV30 with TRBJ1-5; 7 positions agree with TRBD1. The germline CDR1 and CDR2 sequences are GTSNPN and SVGIG (reference sequence). J lost 7 bases, V lost 3 bases, and 12 bases had no gene match. This CDR3 spans 15 amino acids. The DNA of the CDR3 is TGTGCCTGGAGCCCCGAGACAGGGTATGAACAGCCCCAGCATTTT. Translating gives CAWSPETGYEQPQHF.

For this clone: The junction and the germline gene differ at one end; a read error may be behind it. This CDR3 is also generated by other DNA sequences in the sample. The chain couples TRBV6-5 to TRBJ1-4; no clear D. CDR3 length: 15 residues. Per germline, CDR1 MNHEY and CDR2 SVGAGI. CDR3 DNA: TGTGCCAGCAGTCTCTTGGGCGAGAGTAATGAAAAGCTGTTTTTT. Translation gives CASSLLGESNEKLFF.

The chain has TRBV9 and TRBJ2-1; TRBD1 matches at 10 bases. The ends lost 3 bases at V and 14 bases at J; junction bases unmatched: 8. Germline V gives CDR1 SGDLS, CDR2 YYNGEE. The CDR3 is 13 residues long. The CDR3 nucleotides read TGTGCCAGCAGCGCCCCCGGGACAGGGGAAAAGTTCTTC. It encodes CASSAPGTGEKFF.

The chain joins TRBV2 to TRBJ1-2, with D uncertain. The germline gives CDR1 SNHLY, CDR2 FYNNEI. With 4 bases removed from V and 7 bases from J, the gap between germline ends came to 13 bases. The length of the CDR3 is 13 residues. The CDR3 DNA sequence: TGTGCCAGCAGTGTATTCGGGGTGGCTGGCTACACCTTC. Translating it yields CASSVFGVAGYTF. The full variable domain, its missing parts supplied by reference TRBV2 and TRBJ1-2, is EPEVTQTPSHQVTQMGQEVILRCVPISNHLYFYWYRQILGQKVEFLVSFYNNEISEKSEIFDDQFSVERPDGSNFTLKIRSTKLEDSAMYFCASSVFGVAGYTFGSGTRLTVV.

The chain recombines TRBV5-6 with TRBJ1-5; tentatively, D is TRBD1 (5 bases). V was trimmed by 5 bases and J by 3 bases, leaving 12 bases between them. Germline V lookup: CDR1 SGHDT, CDR2 YYEEEE. The CDR3 runs to 14 residues. The CDR3 here is CASSRQRFNQPQHF. CDR3 DNA: TGTGCCAGCAGTCGACAGCGATTCAATCAGCCCCAGCATTTT.

The rearrangement joins TRBV25-1 to TRBJ2-4, with TRBD2 identical over 7 bases. V was clipped by 2 bases and J by 0 bases; unmatched bases: 10. This CDR3 region has 18 residues. Per germline, CDR1 MGHDK and CDR2 SYGVNS. The CDR3 region has the DNA TGTGCCAGCAGTGAAGATATGGGGAGGGGAGTAGCCAAAAACATTCAGTACTTC. Translated: CASSEDMGRGVAKNIQYF.

The chain has TRBV4-1 and TRBJ1-5; D is undetermined. The CDR3 loop spans 14 amino acids. Germline V gene lookup returns CDR1 MGHRA and CDR2 YSYEKL. V lost 0 bases to trimming and J lost 3 bases, with 6 bases between them. CDR3 in amino acids: CASSQDPNNQPQHF. The CDR3 DNA reads TGCGCCAGCAGCCAAGATCCAAACAATCAGCCCCAGCATTTT.

This clone has just a few counts. The chain has TRBV12-5 and TRBJ1-2; D is uncertain. Germline lookup yields CDR1 LGHNT and CDR2 FRNRAP. CDR3 size: 13 residues. Trimming left V 1 base short and J 6 bases short, with 9 bases between. DNA of the CDR3: TGTGCTAGTGGTTTGGGCCATAGCGATGGCTACACCTTC. This encodes CASGLGHSDGYTF.

CDR3 protein: CASSYHRGSYNEQFF. The CDR3 region has the DNA TGTGCCAGCAGTTATCACAGGGGCTCCTACAATGAGCAGTTCTTC. The rearrangement links TRBV6-2 or TRBV6-3 to TRBJ2-1; 7 bases align to TRBD1. Trimming at V came to 3 bases and at J to 0 bases, leaving 2 bases not matched to a gene. The germline V gene has CDR1 MNHEY and CDR2 SVGEGT. This CDR3 has 15 amino acids.

This chain joins TRBV30 and TRBJ1-6, with D perhaps TRBD1 (6 bases). V dropped 2 bases and J dropped 4 bases, with 9 bases sitting between them. Per the germline V gene, CDR1 is GTSNPN and CDR2 is SVGIG (reference sequence). The CDR3 covers 14 residues. The CDR3 is CAWSSRGYNSPLHF. The CDR3 bases are TGTGCCTGGAGTAGCAGGGGATATAATTCACCCCTCCACTTT.

This chain connects TRBV5-1 to TRBJ2-7; a weak D match, TRBD2 (6 bases). The germline V gene has CDR1 SGHRS and CDR2 YFSETQ. This CDR3 contains 14 residues. V was shortened by 4 bases and J by 1 base, with 12 bases between the two germline ends. The CDR3 loop is CASSGGTLSYEQYF. The CDR3 DNA sequence: TGCGCCAGCAGCGGCGGGACTCTTTCCTACGAGCAGTACTTC.

The chain is built from TRBV5-6 and TRBJ1-3; D is unresolved. Germline loops: CDR1 SGHDT, CDR2 YYEEEE. This CDR3 region has 17 residues. Trimming removed 3 bases at V and 2 bases at J, with 18 bases between. The CDR3 loop is CASSSGATVSPGNTIYF. The CDR3 DNA reads as TGTGCCAGCAGCTCGGGAGCTACAGTTTCGCCTGGAAACACCATATATTTT.

The J gene is TRBJ1-2, the V gene TRBV4-1; D uncertain. Germline CDR1 and CDR2: MGHRA and YSYEKL. V lost 0 bases and J 0 bases, leaving 8 bases between the germline ends. The CDR3 is made up of 15 amino acids. CDR3 DNA: TGCGCCAGCAGCCAAGAGGTGGTTTCTAACTATGGCTACACCTTC. This codes for CASSQEVVSNYGYTF.